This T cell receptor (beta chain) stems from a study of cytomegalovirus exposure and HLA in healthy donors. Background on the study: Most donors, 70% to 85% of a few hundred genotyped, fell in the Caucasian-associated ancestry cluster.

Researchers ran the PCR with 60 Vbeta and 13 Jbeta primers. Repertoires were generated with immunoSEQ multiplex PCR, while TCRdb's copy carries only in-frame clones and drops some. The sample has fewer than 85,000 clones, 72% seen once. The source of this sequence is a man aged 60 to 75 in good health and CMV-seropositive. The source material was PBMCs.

The CDR3 is CATSRERGIEAFF. The CDR3 DNA reads TGTGCCACCAGCAGAGAACGGGGGATTGAAGCTTTCTTT. The chain carries TRBV15 and TRBJ1-1; a possible D gene is TRBD1 (5 bases). The CDR3 totals 13 residues. V was trimmed by 0 bases and J by 7 bases, leaving 9 bases between them. Germline V gene lookup returns CDR1 LNHNV and CDR2 YYDKDF (reference sequence).